This TCR beta chain is drawn from a study of read filtering for tumor transcriptome and immune sequencing. Study results and limitations: Correlation between methods rose after single-read clonotypes were removed. Sorted CD138-negative bone marrow cells were not purified T cells.

Molecular barcoded adaptors covering alpha/delta and beta/gamma chains were used on approximately 400 ng RNA. In TCRdb, the reads were re-called with MiXCR into one record per CDR3 protein. The table lists 43,000 or so distinct CDR3 sequences, roughly 12% of them singletons. This clonotype was recorded many times. Its matching antigen is unknown. This CDR3 contains 13 residues. The V gene lost 2 bases and the J gene lost 5 bases, with 8 bases spanning the gap. CDR1 is MNHEY and CDR2 is SVGEGT in the germline V gene. The sample comprised a population of CD138-negative cells sorted from bone marrow. This chain links TRBV6-2 or TRBV6-3 with TRBJ2-3; D gene unclear. This TCR was recovered from a donor at least 40 years old with multiple myeloma. CDR3 nucleotide sequence: TGTGCCAGCAGTTACGGTATGGGAGATACGCAGTATTTT. As protein: CASSYGMGDTQYF.